The 18 T cell receptor beta chains below all came from one sample that was sequenced in a study of cytomegalovirus exposure and HLA in healthy donors. The PCR made use of 60 Vbeta and 13 Jbeta primers. Produced via immunoSEQ multiplex PCR; TCRdb's table is partial and in-frame only. Here the sample spans about 180,000 clones, 82% being singletons. Sequencing was carried out using PBMCs. These receptors originate from a middle-aged man in good health and CMV-seronegative.

The V call is TRBV19, the J call TRBJ2-5, with 10 bases that match TRBD1. V shed 4 bases, J shed 6 bases, and the junction held 11 bases outside the gene matches. Germline values: CDR1 LNHDA, CDR2 SQIVND (reference sequence). The CDR3 consists of 16 residues. CDR3 protein: CASSSNSGTGAQTQYF. In DNA form, the CDR3 reads TGTGCCAGTAGTAGTAATTCCGGGACAGGGGCGCAGACCCAGTACTTC.

Worth noting for this clone: The junction shows a germline mismatch at one end, possibly a read error. The chain employs TRBV7-9 and TRBJ1-5; 9 bases are a match to TRBD1. Germline V gives CDR1 SEHNR, CDR2 FQNEAQ (reference sequence). The CDR3 length is 16 residues. Here the CDR3 DNA reads TGTTCCAGCAGCTTAGCCGGCGGACAGGGGCATCAGCCCCAGCATTTT. This codes for CSSSLAGGQGHQPQHF.

J is TRBJ2-7 and V is TRBV7-3; unclear D gene. CDR3 length: 15 residues. Between the trimmed V and J ends, which lost 1 base and 0 bases, there was a span of 10 bases. Germline V gene lookup returns CDR1 SGHTA and CDR2 FQGTGA. The CDR3 protein is CASSLSGGSSYEQYF. The CDR3, as DNA: TGTGCCAGCAGCTTAAGCGGCGGAAGCTCCTACGAGCAGTACTTC.

This clone was seen only a few times. The chain uses TRBV11-3 and TRBJ2-1, with 8 bases fitting TRBD1. Germline loops: CDR1 SGHNT, CDR2 YENEEA. This CDR3 spans 16 amino acids. V lost 3 bases to trimming and J lost 8 bases; unmatched junction nucleotides: 12. This CDR3 is CASSLGQRAGGDEQFF. The DNA of the CDR3 is TGTGCCAGCAGCTTGGGCCAAAGGGCAGGGGGCGATGAGCAGTTCTTC. The whole variable domain, filled in from reference TRBV11-3 and TRBJ2-1, reads EAGVVQSPRYKIIEKKQPVAFWCNPISGHNTLYWYLQNLGQGPELLIRYENEEAVDDSQLPKDRFSAERLKGVDSTLKIQPAELGDSAVYLCASSLGQRAGGDEQFFGPGTRLTVL.

The CDR3 DNA sequence: TGTGCCAGCAGTGAAGCGGGGGGGCCCGGGAAGACCCAGTACTTC. Translating it yields CASSEAGGPGKTQYF. The gene calls are TRBV6-1 and TRBJ2-5; maybe TRBD2 (7 bases). The CDR3 contains 15 residues. CDR1 MNHNS and CDR2 SASEGT come from the germline V gene. V was cut by 0 bases and J by 6 bases, with 14 bases left in between.

This chain joins TRBV5-4 and TRBJ1-1, with D unclear. The CDR3 totals 14 residues. CDR1 is SGHNT and CDR2 is YYREEE in the germline V gene (reference sequence). The germline V and J ends were trimmed by 0 bases and 1 base, with 7 bases remaining between them. The DNA for the CDR3 is TGTGCCAGCAGCTTGGCCATAGAGAACACTGAAGCTTTCTTT. It is translated as CASSLAIENTEAFF.

V and J are TRBV27 and TRBJ1-2; TRBD1 agrees at 9 bases. The CDR3 is 14 amino acids. Germline trimming cut 2 bases from V and 5 bases from J; bases unmatched to any gene: 3. Germline V gives CDR1 MNHEY, CDR2 SMNVEV (reference sequence). CDR3 sequence reads: CASSLTDRGYGYTF. The DNA for the CDR3 is TGTGCCAGCAGTTTAACCGACAGGGGGTATGGCTACACCTTC.

The rearrangement joins TRBV5-4 to TRBJ2-3; the match to TRBD2 covers 8 bases. Germline CDR1 is SGHNT and CDR2 is YYREEE (reference sequence). The CDR3 contains 14 residues. The junction had 3 bases not matched to a gene; V was cut back by 2 bases and J by 4 bases. This CDR3 is CASSFPGGADTQYF. In DNA, the CDR3 is TGTGCCAGCAGCTTCCCGGGGGGGGCAGATACGCAGTATTTT.

The rearrangement links TRBV28 to TRBJ1-2; 9 positions agree with TRBD1. The germline CDR1 and CDR2 sequences are MDHEN and SYDVKM. The CDR3 totals 16 residues. The V gene end was trimmed by 4 bases and the J gene end by 7 bases; junction bases not matched to a gene: 13. CDR3 sequence: CASSSPADRGLSGYTF. CDR3 DNA: TGTGCCAGCAGTTCCCCTGCCGACAGGGGGTTAAGTGGCTACACCTTC.

V usage is TRBV7-2 and J usage is TRBJ2-1, with 12 bases matching TRBD2. Germline loops: CDR1 SGHTA, CDR2 FQGNSA. This CDR3 contains 17 residues. With 2 bases clipped from V and 6 bases from J, the junction kept 8 bases outside the gene matches. CDR3 sequence: CASSLRGASGRVNEQFF. CDR3 DNA: TGTGCCAGCAGCTTAAGGGGGGCTAGCGGGAGGGTCAATGAGCAGTTCTTC.

The rearrangement joins TRBV11-3 to TRBJ2-7; the D gene is possibly TRBD2 (6 bases). Deletions cut 5 bases from V and 3 bases from J, with 23 bases between. Germline V gene lookup returns CDR1 SGHNT and CDR2 YENEEA. The CDR3 has 17 residues. CDR3 residues: CASSPSLEGSLHYEQYF. The CDR3 coding sequence is TGTGCCAGCAGCCCATCCTTGGAGGGATCATTGCACTACGAGCAGTACTTC.

In this sample, this clone turned up once. The rearrangement links TRBV27 to TRBJ2-5, with D hard to call. Germline V CDR1 and CDR2: MNHEY, SMNVEV (reference sequence). Between the trimmed V and J ends, which lost 3 bases and 5 bases, there was a span of 19 bases. The CDR3 totals 16 residues. For the CDR3, the DNA is TGTGCCAGCAGTTTGTATGGCTATGCGGTTCGGGAGACCCAGTACTTC. Its protein is CASSLYGYAVRETQYF.

V and J are TRBV6-5 and TRBJ2-1; 8 bases match TRBD2. Trimming at V came to 9 bases and at J to 6 bases, leaving 7 bases not matched to a gene. The CDR3 runs to 13 residues. Germline CDR1 MNHEY, CDR2 SVGAGI. Here the CDR3 DNA reads TGTGCCAGTCGGGACGGGGGGGCCAATGAGCAGTTCTTC. Its translation is CASRDGGANEQFF.

The DNA for the CDR3 is TGCGCCAGCACCCCCGTGGGGGAAGCGGGAGTTCCCTACGAGCAGTACTTC. Amino acid sequence: CASTPVGEAGVPYEQYF. This chain uses TRBV10-2 with TRBJ2-7; TRBD2 matches 8 bases. Germline V gives CDR1 WSHSY, CDR2 SAAADI. The CDR3 is 17 residues long. V dropped 7 bases and J dropped 2; count of bases not matched to a gene: 16.

This chain joins TRBV19 and TRBJ2-5, with 8 bases identical to TRBD2. There are 15 residues in the CDR3. CDR1 is LNHDA and CDR2 is SQIVND in the germline V gene (reference sequence). After removal of 1 base from V and 1 base from J, the junction contained 2 bases not matched to a gene. CDR3 DNA: TGTGCCAGTAGTATAGGAGGGACTAGCCAAGAGACCCAGTACTTC. Its translation is CASSIGGTSQETQYF.

The genes are TRBV5-1 and TRBJ1-1; 7 bases fit TRBD1. Germline loops: CDR1 SGHRS, CDR2 YFSETQ. The V segment lost 6 bases and the J segment 1 base; nucleotides outside the gene matches: 6. The CDR3 sequence is 14 residues long. Here the CDR3 reads CASTEQGTNTEAFF. CDR3 coding DNA: TGCGCCAGCACCGAACAGGGGACGAACACTGAAGCTTTCTTT.

J is TRBJ2-2 and V is TRBV7-3; D possibly corresponds to TRBD2 (7 bases). Trimming pared 7 bases from V and 3 bases from J, leaving 18 bases between. Germline CDR1 SGHTA, CDR2 FQGTGA. The CDR3 runs 16 residues. The CDR3 sequence: CASKPRGGGYTGELFF. CDR3 bases: TGTGCCAGCAAACCTAGGGGAGGGGGATACACCGGGGAGCTGTTTTTT.

V gene TRBV18 combines with J gene TRBJ1-2, with 11 bases aligning to TRBD1. Germline loops: CDR1 KGHSH, CDR2 LQKENI. V dropped 5 bases and J dropped 6; count of bases not matched to a gene: 5. CDR3 length: 14 amino acids. CDR3 in amino acids: CASSEDRGQNGYTF. The CDR3 nucleotides are TGTGCCAGCTCAGAGGACAGGGGGCAGAATGGCTACACCTTC. Drawing the rest from reference TRBV18 and TRBJ1-2, the complete variable domain is NAGVMQNPRHLVRRRGQEARLRCSPMKGHSHVYWYRQLPEEGLKFMVYLQKENIIDESGMPKERFSAEFPKEGPSILRIQQVVRGDSAAYFCASSEDRGQNGYTFGSGTRLTVV.